The present T cell receptor beta chain was sequenced within a study of CD8 T cells in ankylosing spondylitis. Overall study results and limits: Clones linked with disease were CD8+ and fairly uncommon in the peripheral blood. Reported data indicate significant enrichment of disease-linked clones within matched ankylosing spondylitis synovial fluid.

TCRdb redid the calling of the 5' RACE reads with MiXCR, one entry per CDR3 protein. In the table there are fewer than 250,000 distinct CDR3 sequences, around 24% of which are singletons. As concerns this clonotype: No antigen is known for it.

With 5 bases removed from V and 4 bases from J, the gap between germline ends came to 17 bases. This CDR3 region has 15 residues. The germline V gene has CDR1 SGHAT and CDR2 FQNNGV. The sequenced sample was blood, either unsorted or a sorted T cell fraction (not recorded which). V usage is TRBV11-2 and J usage is TRBJ1-1; D is undetermined. This sequence originates from a male donor with ankylosing spondylitis or in good health (not recorded which). CDR3: CASSLASGMSTEAFF. The CDR3 DNA is TGTGCCAGCAGCCTAGCGTCTGGGATGAGCACTGAAGCTTTCTTT.